This T cell receptor beta chain was sequenced during a study of cytomegalovirus exposure and HLA in healthy donors. The ends were cut back, 4 bases at V and 5 bases at J, with 15 bases in the middle. The V gene's germline CDR1 is KGHSH and CDR2 LQKENI. The CDR3 is 14 residues long. Points on this clone: As yet, its antigen is unknown.

Using immunoSEQ multiplex PCR, the repertoire was profiled, and TCRdb retains in-frame clones only, with some absent. The data hold about 140,000 clones, with 80% to 90% observed a single time. Findings of the study overall: In vitro work confirmed that a few CMV-associated chains recognize CMV antigens. The authors listed roughly 150 TCR beta chains as cytomegalovirus-associated. Most TCR sequences showed up rarely, but some public TCRs showed up in many donors. The tendency of first-cohort TCR clusters to co-occur in the 120 or so validation repertoires emerged from a later analysis.

The specimen sequenced was PBMCs. The chain uses TRBV18 and TRBJ2-7, with a possible D match to TRBD1 (6 bases). The TCR originated in a man younger than 30 in good health and CMV-seronegative. The CDR3 is CASSLSQGVDEQYF. The CDR3 DNA reads TGTGCCAGCTCACTATCACAGGGTGTTGACGAGCAGTACTTC.